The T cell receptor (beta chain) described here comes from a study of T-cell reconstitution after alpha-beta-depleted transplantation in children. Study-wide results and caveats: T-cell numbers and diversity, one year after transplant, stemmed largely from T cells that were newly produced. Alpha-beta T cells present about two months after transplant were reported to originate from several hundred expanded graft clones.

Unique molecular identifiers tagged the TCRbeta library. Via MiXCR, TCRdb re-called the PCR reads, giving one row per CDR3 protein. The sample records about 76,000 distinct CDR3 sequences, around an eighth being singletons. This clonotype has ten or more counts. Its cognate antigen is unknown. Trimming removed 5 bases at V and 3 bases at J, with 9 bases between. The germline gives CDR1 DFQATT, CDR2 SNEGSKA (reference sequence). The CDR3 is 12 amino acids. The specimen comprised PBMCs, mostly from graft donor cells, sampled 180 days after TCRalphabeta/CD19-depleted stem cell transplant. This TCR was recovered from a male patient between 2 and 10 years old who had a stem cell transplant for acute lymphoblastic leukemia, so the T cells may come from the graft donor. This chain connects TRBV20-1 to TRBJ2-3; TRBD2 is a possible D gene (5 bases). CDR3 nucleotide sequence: TGCAGTGCTCAACTAGTGACAGATACGCAGTATTTT. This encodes CSAQLVTDTQYF.